This T cell receptor beta chain came from a study of CXCR3-negative and CXCR3-positive naive CD8 T cells. Study results and caveats: Whereas both naive subsets had comparably high diversity, memory CD8+ cells had much lower diversity. Hydrophobicity of TRB CDR3s was greater in CXCR3-positive naive cells than in CXCR3-negative naive cells. TRBV-TRBJ usage was alike in naive CXCR3-negative and CXCR3-positive cells but differed in memory cells. Partial loss of CXCR3 expression followed cryopreservation; most assays used fresh PBMCs.

The CDR3 extends over 16 amino acids. From germline, CDR1 is MNHEY and CDR2 SMNVEV (reference sequence). Comments on this clonotype: The antigen remains undetermined.

CD45RO-CCR7+CD27+CD95- was the phenotype of naive CD8+ T cells. The TRB cDNA libraries were prepared by 5' RACE with UMI labels. One entry per CDR3 protein, without DNA, is what TCRdb gives after re-calling the 5' RACE reads. Its listing shows around 60,000 distinct CDR3 sequences. This rearrangement joins TRBV27 to TRBJ2-3. Material for sequencing was naive CXCR3+ CD8+ T cells from blood. As to subset: CD45RO-CCR7+CD27+CD95- naive CD8+ T cells expressing CXCR3 (TNR3+). This clonotype originated in a human donor in good health. Some clones in this sample may be carry-over from other donors' samples. This CDR3 reads CASSTETEPSTDTQYF.